This TCR beta chain was recorded in a study of cytomegalovirus exposure and HLA in healthy donors. This table comes from immunoSEQ multiplex PCR, and its TCRdb copy is limited to in-frame clones, with some not included. The sample lists fewer than 200,000 clones; about 95% were seen once. V lost 2 bases and J lost 6; bases outside the gene matches: 7. The CDR3 has 16 amino acids. Per germline, CDR1 MNHNS and CDR2 SASEGT. This chain links TRBV6-1 with TRBJ2-2; 9 bases line up with TRBD2. Source material: PBMCs. The sequence was collected from a woman aged 18-29 years in good health and CMV-seronegative. CDR3 in DNA: TGTGCCAGCAGTGAAACTCTAGCGGGGCAAGCCGGGGAGCTGTTTTTT. Protein sequence: CASSETLAGQAGELFF.